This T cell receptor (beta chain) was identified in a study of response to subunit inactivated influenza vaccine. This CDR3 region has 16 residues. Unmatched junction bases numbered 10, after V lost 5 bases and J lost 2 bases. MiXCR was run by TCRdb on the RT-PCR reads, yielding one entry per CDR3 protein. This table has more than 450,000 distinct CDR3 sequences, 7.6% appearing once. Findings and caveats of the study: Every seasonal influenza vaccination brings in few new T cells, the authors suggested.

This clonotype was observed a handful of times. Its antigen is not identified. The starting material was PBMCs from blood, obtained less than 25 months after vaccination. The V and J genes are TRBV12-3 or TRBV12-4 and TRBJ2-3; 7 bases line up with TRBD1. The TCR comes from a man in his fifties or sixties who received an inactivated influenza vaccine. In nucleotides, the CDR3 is TGTGCCAGCAGTAACCCACCGGGACAGATCACAGATACGCAGTATTTT. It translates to CASSNPPGQITDTQYF.